The 31 T cell receptor beta chains below come from one sample, sequenced in a study of beta chain features in type 1 diabetes. What these receptors recognize is not known. The study reverse transcribed the entire isolated RNA, so it sequenced expressed TCRB transcripts. Profiled with immunoSEQ multiplex PCR; TCRdb holds only in-frame clones, not every one. The sample has around 600,000 clones; around 11% are singletons. Study observations and caveats: People with Type 1 diabetes carried modestly yet significantly shorter TCRB CDR3s in all four CD4+ subsets.

Sequencing input: naive CD4+ T cells from blood. Source of these receptors: a man aged 25-45 years with type 1 diabetes.

This clone was seen a few times. The chain uses TRBV19 and TRBJ2-3; unclear D gene. Trimming shortened V by 2 bases and J by 6 bases, and 9 bases separated the two germline ends. CDR3 length: 13 residues. Germline V gene data show CDR1 as LNHDA and CDR2 as SQIVND (reference sequence). The CDR3: CASSISASDTQYF. CDR3 coding DNA: TGTGCCAGTAGTATAAGTGCTTCCGATACGCAGTATTTT.

This clone was observed a few times. This sample includes further DNA sequences coding for the same CDR3. The chain uses TRBV7-2 and TRBJ1-2; 7 bases are a match to TRBD1. J gave up 2 bases and V 5 bases, and 2 bases lay outside the gene matches. The CDR3 extends over 13 amino acids. CDR1 SGHTA and CDR2 FQGNSA come from the germline V gene. The CDR3 sequence is CASSPGQNYGYTF. The CDR3 DNA reads TGTGCCAGCAGCCCGGGACAGAACTATGGCTACACCTTC. Variable domain in full (rest from reference TRBV7-2 and TRBJ1-2): GAGVSQSPSNKVTEKGKDVELRCDPISGHTALYWYRQSLGQGLEFLIYFQGNSAPDKSGLPSDRFSAERTGGSVSTLTIQRTQQEDSAVYLCASSPGQNYGYTFGSGTRLTVV.

The rearrangement joins TRBV9 to TRBJ2-3; D is uncertain. The germline CDR1 and CDR2 sequences are SGDLS and YYNGEE. V was clipped by 1 base and J by 3 bases, with 6 bases between them. The CDR3 has 13 amino acids. CDR3 sequence reads: CASSVYRTDTQYF. CDR3 nucleotide sequence: TGTGCCAGCAGCGTATACAGAACAGATACGCAGTATTTT.

Only a few counts were recorded for this clone. The chain employs TRBV27 and TRBJ1-5; 8 nucleotides match TRBD1. Germline-derived CDR1 and CDR2 are MNHEY and SMNVEV (reference sequence). The CDR3 loop spans 16 amino acids. J gave up 3 bases and V 8 bases, and 12 bases lay outside the gene matches. The chain's CDR3 is CASSSVGTGPNQPQHF. For the CDR3, the DNA is TGTGCCAGCTCGAGTGTAGGGACAGGACCCAATCAGCCCCAGCATTTT.

The chain carries TRBV7-2 and TRBJ2-1, with a tentative D call TRBD2 (7 bases). The CDR3 consists of 13 residues. Germline V gene data show CDR1 as SGHTA and CDR2 as FQGNSA. Trimming pared 5 bases from V and 6 bases from J, leaving 11 bases between. The CDR3 is CASSQGGVNEQFF. CDR3 nucleotides: TGTGCCAGCAGCCAAGGGGGGGTCAATGAGCAGTTCTTC.

This rearrangement joins TRBV4-2 to TRBJ2-5, with D unresolved. The length of the CDR3 is 14 residues. V was shortened by 3 bases and J by 2 bases, with 10 bases between the two germline ends. Germline-derived CDR1 and CDR2 are LGHNA and YNFKEQ. The CDR3 nucleotides read TGTGCCAGCAGCCAGGTGGTGGGTCAAGAGACCCAGTACTTC. Its protein is CASSQVVGQETQYF.

This clone came up a few times. V gene TRBV28 combines with J gene TRBJ2-3; D might be TRBD1 or TRBD2, each matching 6 bases. The CDR3 is 15 residues long. Germline-derived CDR1 and CDR2 are MDHEN and SYDVKM. Between the trimmed V and J ends, which lost 6 bases and 4 bases, there was a span of 17 bases. CDR3 residues: CASSPGLGTSDTQYF. The DNA of the CDR3 is TGTGCCAGCAGCCCGGGACTTGGGACATCAGATACGCAGTATTTT. Based on the CDR3 plus reference TRBV28 and TRBJ2-3, the full variable domain is DVKVTQSSRYLVKRTGEKVFLECVQDMDHENMFWYRQDPGLGLRLIYFSYDVKMKEKGDIPEGYSVSREKKERFSLILESASTNQTSMYLCASSPGLGTSDTQYFGPGTRLTVL.

The chain uses TRBV6-5 and TRBJ2-3, with D maybe TRBD2 (5 bases). Germline lookup yields CDR1 MNHEY and CDR2 SVGAGI. Trimming left V 0 bases short and J 4 bases short, with 11 bases between. The CDR3 has 15 amino acids. The CDR3 sequence is CASSYSRDAPDTQYF. CDR3 DNA sequence: TGTGCCAGCAGTTACTCGAGGGATGCACCAGATACGCAGTATTTT.

CDR3 sequence reads: CASSGAEGTGVEKLFF. The CDR3 DNA reads TGTGCCAGCAGTGGGGCCGAAGGGACAGGGGTGGAAAAACTGTTTTTT. V gene TRBV25-1 combines with J gene TRBJ1-4; 10 bases map to TRBD1. Germline trimming cut 4 bases from V and 8 bases from J; bases unmatched to any gene: 10. Germline V gene lookup returns CDR1 MGHDK and CDR2 SYGVNS. The CDR3 has 16 amino acids.

This clone was observed a few times. Its ends do not fully match the called genes, so a read error is possible. This rearrangement joins TRBV2 to TRBJ2-5; no clear D gene. CDR1 and CDR2 (germline): SNHLY, FYNNEI. The CDR3 runs 10 residues. The CDR3 is CASREETQYF. For the CDR3, the DNA is TGTGCCAGCAGGGAAGAGACCCAGTACTTC.

This clone was seen more than once but under ten times. J is TRBJ2-3 and V is TRBV7-9, with 11 bases that match TRBD2. There are 15 residues in the CDR3. J was trimmed by 3 bases and V by 7 bases; bases with no gene match: 6. Germline V gene sequence: CDR1 SEHNR, CDR2 FQNEAQ (reference sequence). The DNA of the CDR3 is TGTGCCAGCAAATCCGGGACTAGCGGTACAGATACGCAGTATTTT. It codes for CASKSGTSGTDTQYF.

This clone was seen more than once but under ten times. V is TRBV6-5 and J is TRBJ2-7; 9 nucleotides match TRBD1. The CDR3 extends over 14 amino acids. Germline loops: CDR1 MNHEY, CDR2 SVGAGI. Trimming removed 7 bases from V and 2 bases from J; junction bases left unmatched: 6. CDR3: CASTHGTGTYEQYF. The DNA of the CDR3 is TGTGCCAGCACCCACGGGACAGGGACCTACGAGCAGTACTTC.

The chain links TRBV9 to TRBJ2-1, with TRBD1 identical over 7 bases. This CDR3 is 17 amino acids long. V trimming: 4 bases; J trimming: 0 bases; junction bases outside the gene matches: 10. CDR1 is SGDLS, CDR2 YYNGEE, per germline. This CDR3 is CASSSPGQQSSYNEQFF. The CDR3 DNA reads TGTGCCAGCAGCTCTCCGGGACAGCAAAGCTCCTACAATGAGCAGTTCTTC. The full variable domain, with the rest looked up from reference TRBV9 and TRBJ2-1, is DSGVTQTPKHLITATGQRVTLRCSPRSGDLSVYWYQQSLDQGLQFLIQYYNGEERAKGNILERFSAQQFPDLHSELNLSSLELGDSALYFCASSSPGQQSSYNEQFFGPGTRLTVL.

This chain uses TRBV7-2 with TRBJ1-2; D is ambiguous. The ends were cut back, 1 base at V and 8 bases at J, with 11 bases in the middle. This CDR3 contains 13 residues. Germline loops: CDR1 SGHTA, CDR2 FQGNSA. The CDR3 protein is CASSLGLIGGYTF. In nucleotides, the CDR3 is TGTGCCAGCAGCTTAGGCTTGATCGGGGGCTACACCTTC.

This clone showed up just a few times. The V call is TRBV5-1, the J call TRBJ1-1; a possible D gene is TRBD1 (5 bases). The CDR3 covers 15 residues. CDR1 SGHRS and CDR2 YFSETQ come from the germline V gene. The V gene lost 3 bases and the J gene lost 6 bases, with 18 bases spanning the gap. The CDR3 region is CASSSEGRPGPEAFF. As DNA, the CDR3 is TGCGCCAGCAGCTCCGAGGGTCGGCCGGGACCTGAAGCTTTCTTT. Looking up the rest from reference TRBV5-1 and TRBJ1-1 gives the full variable domain: KAGVTQTPRYLIKTRGQQVTLSCSPISGHRSVSWYQQTPGQGLQFLFEYFSETQRNKGNFPGRFSGRQFSNSRSEMNVSTLELGDSALYLCASSSEGRPGPEAFFGQGTRLTVV.

This chain uses TRBV2 with TRBJ1-2; TRBD1 aligns across 9 bases. Germline trimming cut 7 bases from V and 4 bases from J; bases unmatched to any gene: 10. Germline values: CDR1 SNHLY, CDR2 FYNNEI. The length of the CDR3 is 15 residues. CDR3 nucleotides: TGTGCCAGCACAGGTGGTGTGGGACAGGGCTATGGCTACACCTTC. As protein: CASTGGVGQGYGYTF.

As for this clone: The sample carries other DNA sequences with the same CDR3. The chain combines TRBV9 with TRBJ2-7; 9 positions agree with TRBD1. Losses at the gene ends were 0 bases for V and 3 bases for J; bases not matched to a gene: 4. This CDR3 is 15 amino acids long. The germline CDR1 and CDR2 sequences are SGDLS and YYNGEE. The CDR3 loop is CASSVGGQGFYEQYF. The CDR3 coding sequence is TGTGCCAGCAGCGTAGGGGGACAGGGCTTCTACGAGCAGTACTTC.

This clone was detected a few times. The V call is TRBV29-1, the J call TRBJ1-1, with D possibly matching TRBD1 (5 bases). The CDR3 totals 15 residues. Germline V gene sequence: CDR1 SQVTM, CDR2 ANQGSEA. Trimming shortened V by 6 bases and J by 3 bases, and 20 bases separated the two germline ends. This CDR3 is CSVGLVLGGDTEAFF. Written as DNA, the CDR3 is TGCAGCGTCGGACTAGTGTTGGGGGGAGACACTGAAGCTTTCTTT.

This clone has a handful of counts. The chain has TRBV2 and TRBJ2-7; D is undetermined. Germline CDR1 SNHLY, CDR2 FYNNEI. V lost 2 bases and J 5 bases, leaving 10 bases between the germline ends. This CDR3 comprises 13 residues. The CDR3 DNA is TGTGCCAGCAGTGAAACGGTCGCCGACGAGCAGTACTTC. As protein: CASSETVADEQYF.

A few counts support this clone. V usage is TRBV6-5 and J usage is TRBJ2-7; TRBD1 aligns across 9 bases. Trimming cost V 5 bases and J 6 bases; bases outside gene matches: 11. This CDR3 spans 15 amino acids. Germline values: CDR1 MNHEY, CDR2 SVGAGI. In DNA, the CDR3 is TGTGCCAGCAGTCCACCGGGACAGGGTTGGCGCGAGCAGTACTTC. This codes for CASSPPGQGWREQYF.

This clone was recorded a few times. The J gene is TRBJ2-5, the V gene TRBV5-1, with D perhaps matching TRBD1 (7 bases). Germline V lookup: CDR1 SGHRS, CDR2 YFSETQ. CDR3 length: 16 residues. V was shortened by 4 bases and J by 4 bases, with 20 bases between the two germline ends. CDR3 residues: CASSGGTVTRTETQYF. Here the CDR3 DNA reads TGCGCCAGCAGCGGGGGGACAGTCACTCGAACAGAGACCCAGTACTTC.

The J gene is TRBJ1-2, the V gene TRBV10-3; 7 bases agree with TRBD1. The CDR3 loop spans 16 amino acids. Germline loops: CDR1 ENHRY, CDR2 SYGVKD. Germline trimming cut 4 bases from V and 5 bases from J; bases unmatched to any gene: 13. The CDR3 coding sequence is TGTGCCATCAGTGCCCCAGACAGGGTCTCGGGATATGGCTACACCTTC. This translates into CAISAPDRVSGYGYTF.

This clone showed up just a few times. The CDR3 sequence: CASSRTHDKQYF. Written as DNA, the CDR3 is TGTGCCAGCAGTCGGACCCACGACAAGCAGTATTTT. V gene TRBV5-4 combines with J gene TRBJ2-3; D not resolved. In germline, CDR1 is SGHNT, CDR2 YYREEE (reference sequence). The length of the CDR3 is 12 residues. The V and J ends lost 5 bases and 11 bases respectively, with 15 bases between them.

This CDR3 reads CASSLVRGADTQYF. CDR3 DNA: TGTGCCAGCAGCTTAGTAAGGGGGGCAGATACGCAGTATTTT. The V call is TRBV7-2, the J call TRBJ2-3; either TRBD1 or TRBD2 may fit D (6 bases each). V gave up 1 base and J gave up 4 bases, with 9 bases separating them. The CDR3 consists of 14 residues. Per germline, CDR1 SGHTA and CDR2 FQGNSA. The entire variable domain, with the rest obtained from reference TRBV7-2 and TRBJ2-3, is as follows: GAGVSQSPSNKVTEKGKDVELRCDPISGHTALYWYRQSLGQGLEFLIYFQGNSAPDKSGLPSDRFSAERTGGSVSTLTIQRTQQEDSAVYLCASSLVRGADTQYFGPGTRLTVL.

This clone occurred a few times. J is TRBJ1-5 and V is TRBV2; tentative D call: TRBD1 (5 bases). CDR1 is SNHLY and CDR2 is FYNNEI in the germline V gene. This CDR3 is 14 amino acids long. The V end was cut by 8 bases, the J end by 7 bases, with 18 bases between. The CDR3 is CASGRPGGGQPQHF. CDR3 nucleotides: TGTGCCAGCGGGCGACCGGGGGGAGGCCAGCCCCAGCATTTT.

This clone was observed a few times. The chain recombines TRBV9 with TRBJ1-3; D gene unclear. Germline loops: CDR1 SGDLS, CDR2 YYNGEE. V was clipped by 3 bases and J by 0 bases, with 10 bases between them. The CDR3 runs 15 residues. The CDR3 DNA reads as TGTGCCAGCAGCGACTCACCGTCCTCTGGAAACACCATATATTTT. Its protein product is CASSDSPSSGNTIYF.

This clone was seen more than once but under ten times. V and J are TRBV11-1 and TRBJ1-6; no reliable D call. The germline V gene encodes CDR1 SGHAT and CDR2 FQDESV (reference sequence). CDR3 length: 12 residues. Trimming pared 4 bases from V and 7 bases from J, leaving 5 bases between. Written as DNA, the CDR3 is TGTGCCAGCAGCTCCAGGAATTCACCCCTCCACTTT. Amino acid sequence: CASSSRNSPLHF.

V usage is TRBV6-6 and J usage is TRBJ1-2, with D perhaps TRBD1 (6 bases). Trimming removed 6 bases at V and 6 bases at J, with 17 bases between. Germline values: CDR1 MNHNY, CDR2 SVGAGI (reference sequence). CDR3 size: 14 residues. CDR3 DNA: TGTGCCAGCAGGCTAACAGGGTTTATGGATGGCTACACCTTC. This gives the protein CASRLTGFMDGYTF.

The V and J genes are TRBV5-6 and TRBJ2-5; TRBD1 matches at 11 bases. J gave up 4 bases and V 4 bases, and 6 bases lay outside the gene matches. Germline V gene data show CDR1 as SGHDT and CDR2 as YYEEEE. This CDR3 spans 15 amino acids. The CDR3 sequence is CASSKRTGGLETQYF. The CDR3 bases are TGTGCCAGCAGCAAACGGACAGGGGGCTTAGAGACCCAGTACTTC.

The chain links TRBV10-3 to TRBJ1-1; the D gene is possibly TRBD1 (6 bases). The V gene's germline CDR1 is ENHRY and CDR2 SYGVKD. This CDR3 contains 14 residues. Trimming removed 10 bases at V and 4 bases at J, with 19 bases between. The DNA for the CDR3 is TGTGCCACCACATCCCGGGACATTTTCACTGAAGCTTTCTTT. Protein product: CATTSRDIFTEAFF.

V and J are TRBV5-1 and TRBJ1-1; tentative D call: TRBD1 (5 bases). The V gene lost 0 bases and the J gene lost 5 bases, with 17 bases spanning the gap. CDR3 length: 16 amino acids. Germline CDR1 is SGHRS and CDR2 is YFSETQ. The CDR3 sequence is CASSLVAGPSGTEAFF. The CDR3 coding sequence is TGCGCCAGCAGCTTGGTCGCGGGACCCAGTGGGACTGAAGCTTTCTTT. The full variable domain, in which reference TRBV5-1 and TRBJ1-1 provide the parts outside the CDR3, is KAGVTQTPRYLIKTRGQQVTLSCSPISGHRSVSWYQQTPGQGLQFLFEYFSETQRNKGNFPGRFSGRQFSNSRSEMNVSTLELGDSALYLCASSLVAGPSGTEAFFGQGTRLTVV.